This TCR beta chain was documented in a study of T cell responses to AZD1222 COVID-19 vaccine. Broader study findings: In a largely white British group with more females than males, clonal diversity was possibly underestimated. None of the repertoires were sampled until the peak T cell response had passed. Spike-specific TCR repertoires showed rising breadth and depth after two AZD1222 doses. Researchers report vaccine-associated CD4 TCRs spanning spike, with dominance at 160-218 and 743-854.

J lost 3 bases, V lost 5 bases, and 5 bases had no gene match. The CDR3 contains 15 residues. The germline V gene encodes CDR1 LGHNA and CDR2 YNFKEQ. The assay was immunoSEQ multiplex PCR, and TCRdb's table has in-frame clones only and misses some. The data show about 200,000 clones, approximately 94% seen once. With respect to this clone: The target antigen is unknown.

Sequencing was performed on peripheral blood, taken 28 days after the second dose of the MenACWY control vaccine. The sequence was collected from an adult who received the MenACWY meningococcal vaccine as a control. The V and J genes are TRBV4-2 and TRBJ1-2; 11 positions agree with TRBD1. CDR3 loop: CASSTGTGGDYGYTF. CDR3 nucleotide sequence: TGTGCCAGCAGCACGGGGACAGGGGGAGACTATGGCTACACCTTC.